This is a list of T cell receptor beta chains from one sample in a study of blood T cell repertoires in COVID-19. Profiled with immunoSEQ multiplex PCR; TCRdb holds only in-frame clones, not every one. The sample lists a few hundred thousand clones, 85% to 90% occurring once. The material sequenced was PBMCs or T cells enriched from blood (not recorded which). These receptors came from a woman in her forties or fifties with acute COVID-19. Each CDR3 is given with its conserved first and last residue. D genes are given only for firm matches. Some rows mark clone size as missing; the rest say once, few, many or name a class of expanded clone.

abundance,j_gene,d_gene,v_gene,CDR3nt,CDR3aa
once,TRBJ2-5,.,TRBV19,TGTGCCAGTAGTATTCAGGGGCAAGAGACCCAGTACTTC,CASSIQGQETQYF
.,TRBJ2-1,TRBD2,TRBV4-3,TGCGCCAGCAGCCAAGGCACCCTAGCGGGGGGGTACAATGAGCAGTTCTTC,CASSQGTLAGGYNEQFF
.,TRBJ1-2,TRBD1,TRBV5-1,TGCGCCAGCAGCCCTCGACAGGGGGAGGTCTATGGCTACACCTTC,CASSPRQGEVYGYTF
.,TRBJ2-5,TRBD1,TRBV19,TGTGCCAGTAGTATAATGGGACAGGCTCAAGAGACCCAGTACTTC,CASSIMGQAQETQYF
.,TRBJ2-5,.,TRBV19,TGTGCCAGTAGTCCGGGGTACGGGTACCAAGAGACCCAGTACTTC,CASSPGYGYQETQYF
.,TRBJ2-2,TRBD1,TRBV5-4,TGTGCCAGCAGCTTGGGCCTACAGGGGGCGCTTCGGGAGCTGTTTTTT,CASSLGLQGALRELFF
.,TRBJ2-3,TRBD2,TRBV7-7,TGTGCCAGCAGCCCTGGGGTAGCGGGAGTGACAGATACGCAGTATTTT,CASSPGVAGVTDTQYF
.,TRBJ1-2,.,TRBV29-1,TGCAGCGTAGCTACAGGGTATGGCTACACCTTC,CSVATGYGYTF
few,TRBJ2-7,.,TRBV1,TGCACCAGCAGCCAAGAAAACCGGGAGGGCGAGCAGTACTTC,CTSSQENREGEQYF
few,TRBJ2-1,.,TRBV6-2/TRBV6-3,TGTGCCAGCAGTGGCAGGACAGCCCAACTGGGGAATGAGCAGTTCTTC,CASSGRTAQLGNEQFF
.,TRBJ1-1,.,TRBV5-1,TGCGCCAGCAGCTTGGTAAGAGAGAACACTGAAGCTTTCTTT,CASSLVRENTEAFF
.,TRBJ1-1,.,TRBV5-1,TGCGCCAGCAGACCCACGGACCAGGGGATGGCTGAAGCTTTCTTT,CASRPTDQGMAEAFF
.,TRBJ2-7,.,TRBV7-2,TGTGCCAGCAGTCTCCCCTACGGGAGCGCCTACGAGCAGTACTTC,CASSLPYGSAYEQYF
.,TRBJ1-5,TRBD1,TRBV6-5,TGTGCCAGCAGTAGACAGGGGAGTCAGCCCCAGCATTTT,CASSRQGSQPQHF
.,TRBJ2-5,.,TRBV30,TGTGCCTGGAGTACAGGGCTGCAAGAGACCCAGTACTTC,CAWSTGLQETQYF
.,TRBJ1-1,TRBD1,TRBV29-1,TGCAGCGTTGCCAGACAGGGTCGCACTGAAGCTTTCTTT,CSVARQGRTEAFF
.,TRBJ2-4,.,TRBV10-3,TGTGCCATCAGTGAGTCGAGTGGAGCGGGTAGGACCAAAAACATTCAGTACTTC,CAISESSGAGRTKNIQYF
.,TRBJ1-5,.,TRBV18,TGTGCCAGCTCACCACTCAGAACAGGGTCTAGGAGCAATCAGCCCCAGCATTTT,CASSPLRTGSRSNQPQHF
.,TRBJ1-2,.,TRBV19,TGTGCCAGTAGGACATCGGCCTATAACTATGGCTACACCTTC,CASRTSAYNYGYTF
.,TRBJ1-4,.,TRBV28,TGTGCCAGCACCACTACAGGGTTAGGTTGGGGAAAACTGTTTTTT,CASTTTGLGWGKLFF
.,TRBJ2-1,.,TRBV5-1,TGCGCCAGCAGCTCCCCTTACAGGGTCGATGAGCAGTTCTTC,CASSSPYRVDEQFF
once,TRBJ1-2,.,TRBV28,TGTGCCAGCAGTTTATCCCTGGCCGGCTACACCTTC,CASSLSLAGYTF
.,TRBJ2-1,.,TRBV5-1,TGCGCCAGCAGCTTGGGGTCTAGGAGCTCCTACAATGAGCAGTTCTTC,CASSLGSRSSYNEQFF
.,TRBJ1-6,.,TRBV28,TGTGCCAGCCTACAGGAGAATAATTCACCCCTCCACTTT,CASLQENNSPLHF
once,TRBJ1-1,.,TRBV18,TGTGCCAGCTCACCCGGACAGTATGGGGGAGCTGAAGCTTTCTTT,CASSPGQYGGAEAFF
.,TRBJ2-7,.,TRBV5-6,TGTGCCAGCAGCTTGAGTCACAGGGAGATCGGATACGAGCAGTACTTC,CASSLSHREIGYEQYF
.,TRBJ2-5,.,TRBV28,TGTGCCAGCAGTCCCAAACAGGGATTGTGGGTAGGGGAGACCCAGTACTTC,CASSPKQGLWVGETQYF
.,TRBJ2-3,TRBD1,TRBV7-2,TGTGCCAGCACCCTCAGACAGGGGGGCACAGATACGCAGTATTTT,CASTLRQGGTDTQYF
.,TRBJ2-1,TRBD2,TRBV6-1,TGTGCCAGCAGTGAACGGGCTAGCGGGAGTGGCCCCTACAATGAGCAGTTCTTC,CASSERASGSGPYNEQFF
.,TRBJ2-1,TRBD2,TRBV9,TGTGCCAGCAGCGTAGATGGCGGGAGGACCAATGAGCAGTTCTTC,CASSVDGGRTNEQFF
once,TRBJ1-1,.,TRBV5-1,TGCGCCAGCAGCTTGGTGCAGGGAGGCAGTCTGAACACTGAAGCTTTCTTT,CASSLVQGGSLNTEAFF
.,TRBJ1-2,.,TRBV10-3,TGTGCCATCAGGGGTCGGCAGGGGTTCCCTTATGGCGGCTACACCTTC,CAIRGRQGFPYGGYTF
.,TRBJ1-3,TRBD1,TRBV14,TGTGCCAGCAGCCAAACAGGGGCTTATCGAAACACCATATATTTT,CASSQTGAYRNTIYF
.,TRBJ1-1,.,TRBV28,TGTGCCAGCAGTGGCTACGGGGGGCAAACTGAAGCTTTCTTT,CASSGYGGQTEAFF
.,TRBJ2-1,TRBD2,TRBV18,TGTGCCAGCTCCCCTTACGGACTAGAAAGGAATGAGCAGTTCTTC,CASSPYGLERNEQFF
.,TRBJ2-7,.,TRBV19,TGTGCCAGTAGTGTCTGGGACTCCGGCGAGCAGTACTTC,CASSVWDSGEQYF
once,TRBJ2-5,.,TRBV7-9,TGTGCCAGCGCGGCAGGGGTCGAGACCCAGTACTTC,CASAAGVETQYF
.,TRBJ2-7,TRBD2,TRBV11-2,TGTGCCAGCAGCTTGCTAGCGGGTCAGGACTACGAGCAGTACTTC,CASSLLAGQDYEQYF
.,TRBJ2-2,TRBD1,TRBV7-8,TGTGCCAGCAGCACCTATCCGGGACAGGATGTGACCGGGGAGCTGTTTTTT,CASSTYPGQDVTGELFF
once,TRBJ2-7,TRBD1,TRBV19,TGTGCCAGTAGTCCTCATCGGGACAGGTCCTACGAGCAGTACTTC,CASSPHRDRSYEQYF
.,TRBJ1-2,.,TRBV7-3,TGTGCCAGCAGCTTGGGCGGAGCGGGAGAGGGAGGCTACACCTTC,CASSLGGAGEGGYTF
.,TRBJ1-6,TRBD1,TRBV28,TGTGCCAGCGCAGGGGGACCCTATAATTCACCCCTCCACTTT,CASAGGPYNSPLHF
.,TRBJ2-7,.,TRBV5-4,TGTGCCAGCAGCCCCGTCCTGGGGCCCGGGTACGAGCAGTACTTC,CASSPVLGPGYEQYF
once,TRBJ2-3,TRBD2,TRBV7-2,TGTGCCAGCAGCGTAACTAGCGTCACAGATACGCAGTATTTT,CASSVTSVTDTQYF
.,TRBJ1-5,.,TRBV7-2,TGTGCCAGCAGCTTAGTTCTTATCGAGCCCCAGCATTTT,CASSLVLIEPQHF
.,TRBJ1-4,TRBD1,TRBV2,TGTGCCAGCAGTGAAGGCAGGGGGTATGAAAAACTGTTTTTT,CASSEGRGYEKLFF